Given below is one T cell receptor beta chain in context. It lacks a known antigen. Base quality data are lacking; no much larger clone is found one base away. The data were obtained in a study of control samples from healthy donors and cancer patients (dated by TCRdb to 2020 to 2021). The library was produced with the immunoSEQ multiplex PCR assay. Drawn from immuneACCESS, this table holds only the in-frame rearrangements with V and J called that TCRdb kept. Clones are partly lost; checked studies trace under half to an unresolved V gene and leave the rest unexplained. The sample has around 70,000 clones on record, about 90% of them singletons. The ten largest clonotypes hold under 3% of the sample. From a lookup of the germline V gene, CDR1 and CDR2 are MDHEN and SYDVKM. The CDR3 numbers 14 residues from cysteine through phenylalanine. Only the CDR3 DNA stays, 42 bases, in frame from base 1. V is reduced by 9 bases and J by 6 bases, leaving a spacing of 17 bases between them.

The clonotype was recovered from a woman between 50 and 59 years old with head and neck cancer. The rearranged chain carries TRBV28 and TRBJ2-2; D gene: possibly TRBD1, on 7 matching bases. The sample was PBMCs. The CDR3 is CASKEGANSGELFF. DNA sequence: TGTGCCAGTAAGGAGGGGGCAAATTCCGGGGAGCTGTTTTTT.